The 20 T cell receptor beta chains below come from one sample, sequenced in a study of response to subunit inactivated influenza vaccine. MiXCR, run by TCRdb on the RT-PCR reads, gives a single entry per CDR3 protein. The sample shows about half a million distinct CDR3 sequences, roughly 9.7% of them seen only once. The material sequenced was PBMCs from blood, taken roughly 48 days after vaccination. The source is a man between 45 and 60 years old who received an inactivated influenza vaccine.

V usage is TRBV7-2 and J usage is TRBJ1-6, with no clear D. The length of the CDR3 is 16 residues. Germline CDR1 and CDR2: SGHTA and FQGNSA. The ends were cut back, 3 bases at V and 0 bases at J, with 9 bases in the middle. The CDR3 coding sequence is TGTGCCAGCAGCTTTGTCGGGAGCTCCTATAATTCACCCCTCCACTTT. This sequence encodes CASSFVGSSYNSPLHF.

This clonotype occurred a few times. V is TRBV11-3 and J is TRBJ2-7; D is possibly TRBD2 (5 bases). The V and J ends lost 4 bases and 0 bases respectively, with 10 bases between them. The length of the CDR3 is 14 residues. Germline V lookup: CDR1 SGHNT, CDR2 YENEEA. The CDR3 DNA reads as TGTGCCAGCAGCTCCCGGGGTTCCTCCTACGAGCAGTACTTC. This sequence encodes CASSSRGSSYEQYF.

This chain uses TRBV9 with TRBJ1-1; 8 nucleotides agree with TRBD1. J lost 0 bases, V lost 3 bases, and 19 bases had no gene match. The CDR3 length is 20 residues. In germline, CDR1 is SGDLS, CDR2 YYNGEE. CDR3 in amino acids: CASSASDRARLQKMNTEAFF. As DNA, the CDR3 is TGTGCCAGCAGCGCCTCGGACAGGGCGAGATTACAAAAGATGAACACTGAAGCTTTCTTT. Full variable domain (missing parts from reference TRBV9 and TRBJ1-1): DSGVTQTPKHLITATGQRVTLRCSPRSGDLSVYWYQQSLDQGLQFLIQYYNGEERAKGNILERFSAQQFPDLHSELNLSSLELGDSALYFCASSASDRARLQKMNTEAFFGQGTRLTVV.

This clonotype was counted at least ten times. The chain couples TRBV20-1 to TRBJ1-2; TRBD1 matches 8 bases. The CDR3 has 13 residues. The V gene's germline CDR1 is DFQATT and CDR2 SNEGSKA (reference sequence). V gave up 5 bases and J gave up 4 bases; unmatched junction bases: 6. The CDR3 spells CSAETGAAYGYTF. CDR3 DNA sequence: TGCAGTGCTGAGACAGGGGCCGCCTATGGCTACACCTTC.

V gene TRBV20-1 combines with J gene TRBJ2-7; 8 bases fit TRBD1. CDR3 length: 15 residues. The J segment lost 6 bases and the V segment lost 3 bases, leaving 13 bases of the junction unmatched. Germline CDR1 DFQATT, CDR2 SNEGSKA (reference sequence). The CDR3 DNA follows: TGCAGTGCTAGCGACCTAGGGACAGGATTGGGCGAGCAGTACTTC. Protein sequence: CSASDLGTGLGEQYF.

V is TRBV6-2 or TRBV6-3 and J is TRBJ2-3; 11 nucleotides align to TRBD1. Per germline, CDR1 MNHEY and CDR2 SVGEGT. The trim removed 7 bases at V and 6 bases at J, leaving 3 bases unmatched. This CDR3 region has 13 residues. This CDR3 reads CASTRTGGDTQYF. For the CDR3, the DNA is TGTGCCAGCACTAGGACAGGGGGCGATACGCAGTATTTT.

The chain combines TRBV9 with TRBJ2-7; D possibly uses TRBD1 or TRBD2 (6 bases each). The V end was cut by 1 base, the J end by 7 bases, with 18 bases between. This CDR3 is built from 15 residues. CDR1 and CDR2 from the germline V gene are SGDLS and YYNGEE. CDR3 DNA: TGTGCCAGCAGCGTATCCGGGACAAAGGAGGGTGAGCAGTACTTC. Protein: CASSVSGTKEGEQYF.

The V and J genes are TRBV25-1 and TRBJ1-2, with 7 positions matching TRBD1. Germline-derived CDR1 and CDR2 are MGHDK and SYGVNS. CDR3 length: 15 amino acids. V was clipped by 4 bases and J by 2 bases; unmatched bases: 7. CDR3 sequence (DNA): TGTGCCAGCAGTGCGACAGGGAGCCAGAACTATGGCTACACCTTC. It is translated as CASSATGSQNYGYTF.

This clonotype was seen at least ten times. The chain joins TRBV5-1 to TRBJ1-3; D is unclear. CDR1 and CDR2 from the germline V gene are SGHRS and YFSETQ. V was cut by 0 bases and J by 4 bases, with 11 bases left in between. This CDR3 region has 15 residues. CDR3 sequence: CASSLVGPSGNTIYF. CDR3 sequence (DNA): TGCGCCAGCAGCTTGGTCGGACCTAGCGGAAACACCATATATTTT.

This clonotype was seen more than once but under ten times. The rearrangement links TRBV12-3 or TRBV12-4 to TRBJ1-4; D ambiguous. The CDR3 covers 13 residues. With 2 bases removed from V and 4 bases from J, the gap between germline ends came to 5 bases. The CDR3 nucleotides read TGTGCCAGCAGTTTATCCTTTAATGAAAAACTGTTTTTT. Its translation is CASSLSFNEKLFF.

Concerning this clonotype: Germline is not matched at one junction end, which may reflect a read error. This sequence joins TRBV10-3 and TRBJ2-2; TRBD1 might be the D (5 bases). The CDR3 covers 15 residues. CDR1 is ENHRY and CDR2 is SYGVKD in the germline V gene. The CDR3 sequence: CAISEGAGNTEELFF. Written as DNA, the CDR3 is TGTGCCATCAGTGAGGGGGCAGGGAACACCGAGGAGCTGTTTTTT.

The chain uses TRBV12-3 or TRBV12-4 and TRBJ1-5; D gene uncertain. This CDR3 contains 14 residues. The V and J ends lost 6 bases and 7 bases respectively, with 16 bases between them. The CDR3 DNA reads as TGTGCCAGCAGCCCCCGGAGGGAGGTGCAGCCCCAGCATTTT. This translates into CASSPRREVQPQHF.

This clonotype has a count of ten or more. The chain links TRBV5-1 to TRBJ2-5; D is undetermined. The CDR3 loop spans 14 amino acids. CDR1 is SGHRS, CDR2 YFSETQ, per germline. Trimming took 2 bases from V and 10 from J, leaving 18 bases between them. The CDR3 DNA reads as TGCGCCAGCAGCTTTGGGGAACAAAGAGGTGTCCAGTACTTC. Amino acids: CASSFGEQRGVQYF.

In this sample, this clonotype turned up a few times. The chain couples TRBV6-5 to TRBJ2-2; D might be TRBD1 or TRBD2, each matching 6 bases. Per germline, CDR1 MNHEY and CDR2 SVGAGI. The CDR3 covers 15 residues. V was pared by 0 bases and J by 3 bases, with 8 bases between. This CDR3 is CASSYSGGDTGELFF. CDR3 in DNA: TGTGCCAGCAGTTACTCGGGGGGCGACACCGGGGAGCTGTTTTTT.

As concerns this clonotype: An end of the junction differs from the germline gene, which may be a read error. The chain has TRBV7-2 and TRBJ2-7; D may be TRBD2 (5 bases). In germline, CDR1 is SGHTA, CDR2 FQGNSA. This CDR3 contains 15 residues. The CDR3 coding sequence is TGTGCCAGCAGTCTCCCCTCCGGAGGATCCTACGAGCAGCACTTC. Residues: CASSLPSGGSYEQHF.

The gene calls are TRBV7-2 and TRBJ1-1, with a tentative D call TRBD1 (5 bases). The V gene's germline CDR1 is SGHTA and CDR2 FQGNSA. Deletions cut 0 bases from V and 2 bases from J, with 25 bases between. The CDR3 spans 20 residues. This CDR3 is CASSLAIFGFQGGVNTEAFF. The CDR3 DNA sequence: TGTGCCAGCAGCTTAGCGATCTTCGGTTTCCAGGGAGGCGTCAACACTGAAGCTTTCTTT.

The chain combines TRBV20-1 with TRBJ2-7; 8 bases align to TRBD1. V gave up 4 bases and J gave up 4 bases; unmatched junction bases: 3. CDR3 size: 12 residues. Germline CDR1 DFQATT, CDR2 SNEGSKA (reference sequence). The CDR3 here is CSAMHRGYEQYF. The CDR3 nucleotides read TGCAGTGCTATGCACAGGGGGTACGAGCAGTACTTC.

This clonotype was detected a few times. The V gene is TRBV7-6, the J gene TRBJ2-1, with D perhaps TRBD1 or TRBD2 (6 bases each). From germline, CDR1 is SGHVS and CDR2 FNYEAQ. This CDR3 has 13 residues. V lost 4 bases, J lost 9 bases, and 13 bases lay in between. The CDR3 protein is CASSSTQGGEQFF. The CDR3 nucleotides read TGTGCCAGCAGCTCAACACAGGGAGGTGAGCAGTTCTTC.

This sequence joins TRBV10-3 and TRBJ2-7; the D gene is possibly TRBD2 (6 bases). V lost 3 bases and J lost 7, with 19 bases in between. CDR3 length: 15 residues. Per germline, CDR1 ENHRY and CDR2 SYGVKD. CDR3 coding DNA: TGTGCCATCAGTGAACCTTCGGATCCACGGGGGGAGCAGTACTTC. Translating gives CAISEPSDPRGEQYF.

V gene TRBV12-3 or TRBV12-4 combines with J gene TRBJ2-2; TRBD1 aligns across 11 bases. There are 16 residues in the CDR3. J lost 1 base, V lost 7 bases, and 5 bases had no gene match. CDR3 DNA sequence: TGTGCCAGCACCACGGACAGGGGGCTGAACACCGGGGAGCTGTTTTTT. This encodes CASTTDRGLNTGELFF.